The clone carrying this TCR beta chain was counted between two and nine times. Its antigen is unidentified. This record comes from a study of CD8 T cells in ankylosing spondylitis. Notes on the study in general: Matched ankylosing spondylitis synovial fluid reportedly showed significant enrichment of disease-linked clones.

V was trimmed by 0 bases and J by 5 bases, leaving 2 bases between them. From germline, CDR1 is DFQATT and CDR2 SNEGSKA (reference sequence). The CDR3 totals 11 residues. TCRdb called the 5' RACE reads again in MiXCR, with one record for every CDR3 protein. The data contain under 150,000 distinct CDR3 sequences, roughly 13% of them singletons. This TCR was recovered from a female donor with ankylosing spondylitis or in good health (not recorded which). The chain carries TRBV20-1 and TRBJ2-4; unclear D gene. Input material: blood, either unsorted or a sorted T cell fraction (not recorded which). CDR3 residues: CSAREENIQYF. The DNA for the CDR3 is TGCAGTGCTAGAGAGGAAAACATTCAGTACTTC.